The 7 T cell receptor beta chains below were found in one sample sequenced in a study of T cells in Graves' hyperthyroidism and ophthalmopathy. TCR beta CDR3 regions were amplified from RNA. A set of HTBI primers served as the primers for a first-round RT-PCR of the TCR CDR3. TCRdb called the multiplex PCR reads again in MiXCR, with one record for every CDR3 protein. The data hold under 450,000 distinct CDR3 sequences, with about 15% observed a single time. Sequencing input: blood. The source of these receptors is a woman under 30 with Graves' hyperthyroidism.

This clonotype was counted many times. The chain has TRBV7-3 and TRBJ2-1; D is unresolved. The CDR3 loop spans 14 amino acids. The germline gives CDR1 SGHTA, CDR2 FQGTGA. Trimming pared 5 bases from V and 2 bases from J, leaving 10 bases between. In DNA form, the CDR3 reads TGTGCCAGCAGCGGGCTAGGCCCCTACAATGAGCAGTTCTTC. Protein sequence: CASSGLGPYNEQFF.

This clonotype has more than one count but fewer than ten. The chain has TRBV24-1 and TRBJ2-5; possible D gene TRBD1, 6 bases. CDR1 is KGHDR and CDR2 is SFDVKD in the germline V gene. The CDR3 has 11 amino acids. The V and J ends lost 7 bases and 11 bases respectively, with 13 bases between them. CDR3 DNA: TGTGCCACCAGCCTCCGGGACAAACAGTACTTC. Its protein is CATSLRDKQYF.

This clonotype was recorded a few times. V is TRBV28 and J is TRBJ1-2; 9 bases line up with TRBD1. V shed 9 bases, J shed 8 bases, and the junction held 10 bases outside the gene matches. This CDR3 is built from 13 residues. The germline gives CDR1 MDHEN, CDR2 SYDVKM. CDR3 region: CASTGGRATGYTF. In nucleotides, the CDR3 is TGTGCCAGTACAGGGGGCCGAGCGACGGGCTACACCTTC.

This clonotype has more than one count but fewer than ten. This chain links TRBV20-1 with TRBJ1-2; the D is unclear. Germline values: CDR1 DFQATT, CDR2 SNEGSKA (reference sequence). V was cut by 6 bases and J by 2 bases, with 13 bases left in between. The CDR3 is 13 residues long. The chain's CDR3 is CSASTRPNYGYTF. The CDR3 DNA reads TGCAGTGCGTCTACAAGACCGAACTATGGCTACACCTTC.

This clonotype has at least ten counts. The genes are TRBV6-1 and TRBJ1-5; D remains unclear. The CDR3 loop spans 15 amino acids. Germline CDR1 is MNHNS and CDR2 is SASEGT. V was trimmed by 6 bases and J by 0 bases, leaving 12 bases between them. The CDR3 protein is CASSVVANSNQPQHF. The CDR3 nucleotides read TGTGCCAGCAGCGTGGTAGCCAATAGCAATCAGCCCCAGCATTTT.

This clonotype was detected many times. The chain carries TRBV12-3 or TRBV12-4 and TRBJ2-1; no reliable D call. The CDR3 totals 13 residues. V lost 1 base and J 8 bases, leaving 9 bases between the germline ends. CDR3 in DNA: TGTGCCAGCAGTTTAGTCGTGGGGTATGAGCAGTTCTTC. Residues: CASSLVVGYEQFF.

The chain couples TRBV9 to TRBJ2-5, with a possible D match to TRBD2 (6 bases). Trimming stripped 4 bases from V and 2 bases from J, with 15 bases between. The CDR3 extends over 15 amino acids. Germline V gene data show CDR1 as SGDLS and CDR2 as YYNGEE. This chain's CDR3 is CASSPGWREQETQYF. CDR3 DNA: TGTGCCAGCAGCCCAGGGTGGAGGGAACAAGAGACCCAGTACTTC.